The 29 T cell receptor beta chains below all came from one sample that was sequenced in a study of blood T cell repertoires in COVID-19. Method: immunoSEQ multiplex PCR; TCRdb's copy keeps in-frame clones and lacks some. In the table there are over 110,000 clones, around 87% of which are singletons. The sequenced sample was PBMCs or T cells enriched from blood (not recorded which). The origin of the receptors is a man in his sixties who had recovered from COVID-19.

The CDR3 bases are TGTGCCAGCAGTCGACTAGCGGGAGCATCCTACAATGAGCAGTTCTTC. It specifies CASSRLAGASYNEQFF. The rearrangement joins TRBV28 to TRBJ2-1; 12 bases map to TRBD2. CDR1 MDHEN and CDR2 SYDVKM come from the germline V gene. This CDR3 is 16 amino acids long. J gave up 1 base and V 5 bases, and 3 bases lay outside the gene matches. The full variable domain, rest sourced from reference TRBV28 and TRBJ2-1, is DVKVTQSSRYLVKRTGEKVFLECVQDMDHENMFWYRQDPGLGLRLIYFSYDVKMKEKGDIPEGYSVSREKKERFSLILESASTNQTSMYLCASSRLAGASYNEQFFGPGTRLTVL.

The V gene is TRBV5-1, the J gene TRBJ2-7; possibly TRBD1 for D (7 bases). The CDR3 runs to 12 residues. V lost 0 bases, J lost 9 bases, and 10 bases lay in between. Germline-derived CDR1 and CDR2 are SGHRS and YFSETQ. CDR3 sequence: CASSLAGDRQYF. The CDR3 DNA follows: TGCGCCAGCAGCTTGGCGGGGGACAGGCAGTACTTC. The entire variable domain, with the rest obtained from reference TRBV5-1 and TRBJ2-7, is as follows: KAGVTQTPRYLIKTRGQQVTLSCSPISGHRSVSWYQQTPGQGLQFLFEYFSETQRNKGNFPGRFSGRQFSNSRSEMNVSTLELGDSALYLCASSLAGDRQYFGPGTRLTVT.

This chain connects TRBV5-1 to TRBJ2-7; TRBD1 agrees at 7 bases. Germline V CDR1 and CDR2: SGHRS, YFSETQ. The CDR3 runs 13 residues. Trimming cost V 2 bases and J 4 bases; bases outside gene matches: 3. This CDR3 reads CASSFRDSYEQYF. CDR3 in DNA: TGCGCCAGCAGCTTTAGGGACAGTTACGAGCAGTACTTC. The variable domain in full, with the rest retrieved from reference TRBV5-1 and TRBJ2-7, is KAGVTQTPRYLIKTRGQQVTLSCSPISGHRSVSWYQQTPGQGLQFLFEYFSETQRNKGNFPGRFSGRQFSNSRSEMNVSTLELGDSALYLCASSFRDSYEQYFGPGTRLTVT.

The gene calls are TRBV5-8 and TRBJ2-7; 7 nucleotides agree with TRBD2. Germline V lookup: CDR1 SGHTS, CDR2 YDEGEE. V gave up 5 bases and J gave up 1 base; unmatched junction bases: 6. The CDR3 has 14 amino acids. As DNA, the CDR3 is TGTGCCAGCAGACTTCTAGCGGCTTCCTACGAGCAGTACTTC. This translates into CASRLLAASYEQYF. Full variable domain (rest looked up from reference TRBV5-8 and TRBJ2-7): EAGVTQSPTHLIKTRGQQATLRCSPISGHTSVYWYQQALGLGLQFLLWYDEGEERNRGNFPPRFSGRQFPNYSSELNVNALELEDSALYLCASRLLAASYEQYFGPGTRLTVT.

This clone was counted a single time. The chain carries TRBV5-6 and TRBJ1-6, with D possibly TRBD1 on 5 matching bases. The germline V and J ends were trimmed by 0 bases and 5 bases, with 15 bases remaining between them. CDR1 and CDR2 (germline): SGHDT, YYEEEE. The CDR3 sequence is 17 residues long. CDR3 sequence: CASSLAVSGSNNSPLHF. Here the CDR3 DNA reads TGTGCCAGCAGCTTGGCCGTTTCAGGGTCTAATAATTCACCCCTCCACTTT.

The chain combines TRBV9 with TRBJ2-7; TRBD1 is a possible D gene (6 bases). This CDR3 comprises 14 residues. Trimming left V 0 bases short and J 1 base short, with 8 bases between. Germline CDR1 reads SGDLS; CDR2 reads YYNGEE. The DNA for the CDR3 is TGTGCCAGCAGCGTAGGACAGGTGTCCTACGAGCAGTACTTC. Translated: CASSVGQVSYEQYF.

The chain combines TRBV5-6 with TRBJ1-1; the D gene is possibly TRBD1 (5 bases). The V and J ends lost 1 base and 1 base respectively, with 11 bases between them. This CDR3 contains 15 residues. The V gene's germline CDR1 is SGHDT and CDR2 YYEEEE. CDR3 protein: CASSLRQGGNTEAFF. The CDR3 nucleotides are TGTGCCAGCAGCTTGAGGCAGGGAGGGAACACTGAAGCTTTCTTT.

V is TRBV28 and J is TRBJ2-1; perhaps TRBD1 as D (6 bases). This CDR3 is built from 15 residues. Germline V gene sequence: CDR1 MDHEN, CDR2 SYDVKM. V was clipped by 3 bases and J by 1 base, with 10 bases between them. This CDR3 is CASSLWGRSYNEQFF. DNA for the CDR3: TGTGCCAGCAGTTTGTGGGGGCGGTCCTACAATGAGCAGTTCTTC.

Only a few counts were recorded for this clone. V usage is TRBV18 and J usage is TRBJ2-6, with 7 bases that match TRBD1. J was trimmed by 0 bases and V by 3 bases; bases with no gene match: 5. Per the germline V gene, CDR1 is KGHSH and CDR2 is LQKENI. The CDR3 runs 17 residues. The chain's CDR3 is CASSPRTGNSGANVLTF. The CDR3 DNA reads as TGTGCCAGCTCACCCCGGACAGGAAACTCTGGGGCCAACGTCCTGACTTTC. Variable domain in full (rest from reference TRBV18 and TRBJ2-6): NAGVMQNPRHLVRRRGQEARLRCSPMKGHSHVYWYRQLPEEGLKFMVYLQKENIIDESGMPKERFSAEFPKEGPSILRIQQVVRGDSAAYFCASSPRTGNSGANVLTFGAGSRLTVL.

This chain's CDR3 is CASSQSGGSYEQYF. CDR3 coding DNA: TGTGCCAGCTCACAAAGCGGGGGCAGCTACGAGCAGTACTTC. The chain employs TRBV18 and TRBJ2-7, with 8 bases matching TRBD2. The CDR3 length is 14 residues. The trim removed 4 bases at V and 3 bases at J, leaving 5 bases unmatched. Germline V gene sequence: CDR1 KGHSH, CDR2 LQKENI.

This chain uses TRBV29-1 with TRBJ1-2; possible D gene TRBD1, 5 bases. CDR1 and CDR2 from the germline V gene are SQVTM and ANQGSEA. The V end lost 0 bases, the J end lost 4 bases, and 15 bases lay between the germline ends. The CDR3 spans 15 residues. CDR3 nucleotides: TGCAGCGTTGAAGATCTTGTGAGAACAGGCTATGGCTACACCTTC. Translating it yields CSVEDLVRTGYGYTF.

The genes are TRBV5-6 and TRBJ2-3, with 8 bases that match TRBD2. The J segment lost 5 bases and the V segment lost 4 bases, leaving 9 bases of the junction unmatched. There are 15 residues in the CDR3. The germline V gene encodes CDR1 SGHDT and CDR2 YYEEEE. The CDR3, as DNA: TGTGCCAGCAGCCCCTACGGCGGGGGGAGAGATACGCAGTATTTT. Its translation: CASSPYGGGRDTQYF. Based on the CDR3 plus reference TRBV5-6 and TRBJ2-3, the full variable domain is DAGVTQSPTHLIKTRGQQVTLRCSPKSGHDTVSWYQQALGQGPQFIFQYYEEEERQRGNFPDRFSGHQFPNYSSELNVNALLLGDSALYLCASSPYGGGRDTQYFGPGTRLTVL.

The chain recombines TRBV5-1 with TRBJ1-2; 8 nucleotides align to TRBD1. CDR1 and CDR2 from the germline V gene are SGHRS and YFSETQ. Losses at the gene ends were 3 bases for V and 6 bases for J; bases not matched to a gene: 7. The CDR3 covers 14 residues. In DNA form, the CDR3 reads TGCGCCAGCAGCTGGACAGGGCTCAGTGATGGCTACACCTTC. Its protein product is CASSWTGLSDGYTF.

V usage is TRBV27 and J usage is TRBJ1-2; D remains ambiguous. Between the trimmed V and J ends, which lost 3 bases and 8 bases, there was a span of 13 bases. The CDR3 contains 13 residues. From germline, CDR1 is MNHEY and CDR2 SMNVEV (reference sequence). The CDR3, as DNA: TGTGCCAGCAGTTTTCTCGACCACGGGGGCTACACCTTC. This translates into CASSFLDHGGYTF.

The CDR3 here is CASSLAGGYYEQYF. DNA of the CDR3: TGTGCCAGCAGCTTAGCAGGGGGTTACTACGAGCAGTACTTC. This chain uses TRBV7-9 with TRBJ2-7, with D possibly being TRBD1 (6 bases). The V gene's germline CDR1 is SEHNR and CDR2 FQNEAQ (reference sequence). The CDR3 spans 14 residues. V lost 0 bases and J lost 3, with 9 bases in between.

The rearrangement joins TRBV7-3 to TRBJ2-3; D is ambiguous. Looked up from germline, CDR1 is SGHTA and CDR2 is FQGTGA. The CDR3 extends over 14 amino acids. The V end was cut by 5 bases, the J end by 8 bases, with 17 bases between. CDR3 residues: CASSPSLFESTQYF. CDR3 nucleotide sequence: TGTGCCAGCAGCCCCTCCCTATTCGAGAGTACGCAGTATTTT.

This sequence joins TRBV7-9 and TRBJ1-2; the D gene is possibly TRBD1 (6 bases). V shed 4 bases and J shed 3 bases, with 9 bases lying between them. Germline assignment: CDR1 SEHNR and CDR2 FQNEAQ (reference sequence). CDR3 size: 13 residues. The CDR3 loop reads CASSYQGYYGYTF. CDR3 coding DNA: TGTGCCAGCAGCTACCAGGGGTACTATGGCTACACCTTC.

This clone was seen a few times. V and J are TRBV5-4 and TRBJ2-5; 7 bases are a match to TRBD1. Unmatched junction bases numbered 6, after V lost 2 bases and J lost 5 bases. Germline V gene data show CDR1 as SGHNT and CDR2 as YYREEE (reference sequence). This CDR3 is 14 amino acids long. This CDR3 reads CASSLGGLVETQYF. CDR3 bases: TGTGCCAGCAGCTTAGGGGGCCTAGTGGAGACCCAGTACTTC. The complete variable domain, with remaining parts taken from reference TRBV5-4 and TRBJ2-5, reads ETGVTQSPTHLIKTRGQQVTLRCSSQSGHNTVSWYQQALGQGPQFIFQYYREEENGRGNFPPRFSGLQFPNYSSELNVNALELDDSALYLCASSLGGLVETQYFGPGTRLLVL.

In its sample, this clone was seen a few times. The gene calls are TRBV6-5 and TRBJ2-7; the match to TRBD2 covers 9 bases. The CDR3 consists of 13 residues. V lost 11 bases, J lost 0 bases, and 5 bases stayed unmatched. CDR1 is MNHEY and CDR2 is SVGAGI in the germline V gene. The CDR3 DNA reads TGTGCCGCAGCGGGGGGTTTCTCCTACGAGCAGTACTTC. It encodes CAAAGGFSYEQYF.

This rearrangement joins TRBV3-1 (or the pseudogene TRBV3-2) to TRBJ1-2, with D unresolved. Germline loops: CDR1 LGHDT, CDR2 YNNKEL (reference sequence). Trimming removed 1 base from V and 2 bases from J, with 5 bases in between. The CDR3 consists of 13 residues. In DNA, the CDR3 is TGTGCCAGCAGCCAAGGGCGGAACTATGGCTACACCTTC. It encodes CASSQGRNYGYTF.

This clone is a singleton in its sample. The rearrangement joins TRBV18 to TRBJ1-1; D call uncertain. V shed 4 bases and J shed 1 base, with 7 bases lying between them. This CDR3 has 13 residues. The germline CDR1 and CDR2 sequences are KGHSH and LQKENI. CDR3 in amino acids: CASSQQWNTEAFF. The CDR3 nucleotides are TGTGCCAGCTCACAACAATGGAACACTGAAGCTTTCTTT.

The CDR3 here is CASSHEGQYSNQPQHF. The CDR3 DNA reads TGTGCCAGCAGCCACGAGGGACAGTATAGCAATCAGCCCCAGCATTTT. The rearrangement links TRBV3-1 (or the pseudogene TRBV3-2) to TRBJ1-5; 7 positions match TRBD1. The J segment lost 0 bases and the V segment lost 3 bases, leaving 5 bases of the junction unmatched. The germline V gene has CDR1 LGHDT and CDR2 YNNKEL (reference sequence). CDR3 length: 16 residues.

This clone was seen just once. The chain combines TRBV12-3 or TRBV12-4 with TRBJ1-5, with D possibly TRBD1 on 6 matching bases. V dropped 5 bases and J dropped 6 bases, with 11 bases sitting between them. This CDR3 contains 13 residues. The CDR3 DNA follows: TGTGCCAGCAGTAACAGGGCGGCTCAGCCCCAGCATTTT. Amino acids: CASSNRAAQPQHF.

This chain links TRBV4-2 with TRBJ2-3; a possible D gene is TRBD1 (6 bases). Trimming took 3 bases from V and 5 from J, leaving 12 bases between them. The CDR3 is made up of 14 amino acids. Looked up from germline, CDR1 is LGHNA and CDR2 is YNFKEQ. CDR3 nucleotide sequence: TGTGCCAGCAGCCAGCAAACAGGGATAGATACGCAGTATTTT. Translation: CASSQQTGIDTQYF.

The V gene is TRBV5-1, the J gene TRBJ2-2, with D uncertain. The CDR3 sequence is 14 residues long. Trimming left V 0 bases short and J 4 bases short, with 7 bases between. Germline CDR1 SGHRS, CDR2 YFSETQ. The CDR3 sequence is CASSLAGITGELFF. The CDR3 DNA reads TGCGCCAGCAGCTTGGCAGGAATCACCGGGGAGCTGTTTTTT.

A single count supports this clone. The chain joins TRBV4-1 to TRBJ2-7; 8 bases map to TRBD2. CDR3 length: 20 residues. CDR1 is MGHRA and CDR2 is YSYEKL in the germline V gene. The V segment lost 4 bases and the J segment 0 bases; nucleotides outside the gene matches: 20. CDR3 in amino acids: CASSLPKKVASGRSSYEQYF. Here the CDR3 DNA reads TGCGCCAGCAGCCTACCGAAGAAGGTGGCTAGCGGGCGGAGCTCCTACGAGCAGTACTTC.

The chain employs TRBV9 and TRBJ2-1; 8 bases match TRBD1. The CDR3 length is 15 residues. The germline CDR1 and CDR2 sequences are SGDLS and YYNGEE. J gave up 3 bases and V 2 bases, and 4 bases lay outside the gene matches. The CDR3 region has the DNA TGTGCCAGCAGCGTTAGCGGACAGGGCTACAATGAGCAGTTCTTC. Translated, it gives CASSVSGQGYNEQFF. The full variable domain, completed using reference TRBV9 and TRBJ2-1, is DSGVTQTPKHLITATGQRVTLRCSPRSGDLSVYWYQQSLDQGLQFLIQYYNGEERAKGNILERFSAQQFPDLHSELNLSSLELGDSALYFCASSVSGQGYNEQFFGPGTRLTVL.

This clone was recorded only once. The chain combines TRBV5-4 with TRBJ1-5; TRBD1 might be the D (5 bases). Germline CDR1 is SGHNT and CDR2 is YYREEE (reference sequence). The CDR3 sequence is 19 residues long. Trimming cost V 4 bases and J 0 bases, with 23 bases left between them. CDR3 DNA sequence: TGTGCCAGCAGCCACTCACGGGTCAAACAGGAGAATAGCAATCAGCCCCAGCATTTT. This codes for CASSHSRVKQENSNQPQHF.

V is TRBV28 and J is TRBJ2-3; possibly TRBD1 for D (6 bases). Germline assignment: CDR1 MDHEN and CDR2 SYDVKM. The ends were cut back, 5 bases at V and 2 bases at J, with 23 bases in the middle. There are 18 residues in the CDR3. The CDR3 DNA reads TGTGCCAGCAGTACACCAGACAGGTTGGAATGGTCCACAGATACGCAGTATTTT. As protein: CASSTPDRLEWSTDTQYF.